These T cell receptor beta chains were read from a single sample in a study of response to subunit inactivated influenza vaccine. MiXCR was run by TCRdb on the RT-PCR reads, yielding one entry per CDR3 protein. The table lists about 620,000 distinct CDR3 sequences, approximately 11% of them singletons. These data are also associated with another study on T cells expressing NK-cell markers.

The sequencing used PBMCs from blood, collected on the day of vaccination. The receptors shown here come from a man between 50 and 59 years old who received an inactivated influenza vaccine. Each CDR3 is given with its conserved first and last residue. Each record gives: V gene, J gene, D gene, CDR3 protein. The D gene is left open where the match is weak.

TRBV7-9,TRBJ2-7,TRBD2,CASSLAGVSYEQYF
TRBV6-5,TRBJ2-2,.,CASSFDARTNTGELFF
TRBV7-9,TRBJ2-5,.,CASSSQVQETQYF
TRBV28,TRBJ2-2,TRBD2,CASSPTSGENTGELFF
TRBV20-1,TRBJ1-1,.,CSAIFLDLMRTEAFF
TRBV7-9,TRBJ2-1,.,CASSPGGSVVRDNEQFF
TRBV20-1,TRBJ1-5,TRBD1,CSALETGVFGNQPQHF
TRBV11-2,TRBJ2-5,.,CASSPGARSGQETQYF
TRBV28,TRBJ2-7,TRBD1,CASSPPDRPPYEQYF
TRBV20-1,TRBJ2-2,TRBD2,CSARRSGAAGELFF
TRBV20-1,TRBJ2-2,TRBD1,CSARTGLVGELFF
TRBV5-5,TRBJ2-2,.,CASSEADYRTGELFF
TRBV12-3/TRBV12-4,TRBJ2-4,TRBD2,CASSLGLAGAKNIQYF
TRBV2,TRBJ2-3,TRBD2,CASGRREKSDTQYF
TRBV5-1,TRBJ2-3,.,CASSLMAAIGTDTQYF
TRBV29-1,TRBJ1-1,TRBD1,CSVVRTGGEMTDTEAFF
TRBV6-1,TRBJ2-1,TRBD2,CASILSYMASGGAGDYNEQFF
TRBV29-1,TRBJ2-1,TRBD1,CSVGDRYNEQFF